Described below is a single TCR beta chain sequence and its context. The antigen is undetermined. The sample comes from a study of cytomegalovirus exposure and HLA in healthy donors. Regarding the study as a whole: According to the study, 160 or so TCR beta chains were cytomegalovirus-associated. Within an earlier analysis, most TCR beta V segments proved productive either about 90% or about 30% of the time. Three chains tied to CMV proved CMV antigen-specific in vitro. With later analysis, a missense DCLRE1C variant became linked to TCR beta V- and J-gene trimming.

The PCR had 60 Vbeta and 13 Jbeta primers. Assay used: immunoSEQ multiplex PCR; TCRdb lists only in-frame clones, some missing. This table holds roughly 180,000 clones, 70% to 90% found once. This receptor was obtained from a male donor in good health and CMV-seronegative. Specimen: PBMCs.

This chain's CDR3 is CASSEFILSTEAFF. CDR3 nucleotide sequence: TGTGCCAGCAGTGAATTCATTTTGAGCACTGAAGCTTTCTTT. V gene TRBV6-1 combines with J gene TRBJ1-1; no firm D call. V lost 2 bases to trimming and J lost 4 bases, with 11 bases between them. Germline V gives CDR1 MNHNS, CDR2 SASEGT. This CDR3 has 14 amino acids.